The clone carrying this TCR beta chain has a handful of counts. The antigen is not known. The data are from a study of blood T cells in healthy people across ages. PCR was performed a second time for roughly 6 to 12 cycles using a sample-barcoded 5' primer and a J-beta primer mix. TCRdb independently ran MiXCR on the 5' RACE reads; one entry per CDR3 protein. There are 650,000 to 1,000,000 distinct CDR3 sequences in the sample; 36% occur only once, and over 10% lies in the top ten. Trimming took off 1 base at V and 2 bases at J, with 13 bases between the two ends. The CDR3 is 16 amino acids. The V gene's germline CDR1 is LGHNA and CDR2 YSLEER. Findings of the study overall: Long-lived donors exceeded aged donors in naive CD4+ cells and diversity.

The TCR comes from a young man in good health. This chain joins TRBV4-3 and TRBJ2-3; possibly TRBD2 for D (6 bases). Sequences were obtained from blood. This chain's CDR3 is CASSQALTSLTDTQYF. CDR3 in DNA: TGCGCCAGCAGCCAAGCGCTCACTAGCCTCACAGATACGCAGTATTTT.